Each of the 24 T cell receptor beta chains below was sequenced from the same sample in a study of type 1 regulatory T cells. No antigen is known for these receptors. TCRdb reanalysed the reads using MiXCR and keeps one entry per CDR3 protein. The repertoire holds approximately 43,000 distinct CDR3 sequences, with roughly an eighth as singletons. The source material was cultured non-Tr1 T cells, either the whole culture or a sorted T cell fraction (not recorded which). The receptors here all came from a human donor in good health.

The sample holds many counts of this clonotype. This chain links TRBV6-5 with TRBJ2-1; 7 bases align to TRBD1. V was clipped by 7 bases and J by 6 bases; unmatched bases: 3. Germline V gives CDR1 MNHEY, CDR2 SVGAGI. The CDR3 spans 12 residues. CDR3 sequence: CASKTGVNEQFF. CDR3 in DNA: TGTGCCAGCAAAACAGGGGTCAATGAGCAGTTCTTC.

This rearrangement joins TRBV5-1 to TRBJ2-1; 8 bases line up with TRBD1. The CDR3 consists of 15 residues. Trimming cost V 2 bases and J 10 bases; bases outside gene matches: 11. Germline V lookup: CDR1 SGHRS, CDR2 YFSETQ. The CDR3 nucleotides are TGCGCCAGCAGCTTTGACGGACAGGGAATACACGAGCAGTTCTTC. This sequence encodes CASSFDGQGIHEQFF.

This clonotype was seen many times. The J gene is TRBJ1-1, the V gene TRBV20-1; D is ambiguous. The CDR3 spans 12 residues. CDR1 and CDR2 (germline): DFQATT, SNEGSKA (reference sequence). CDR3 protein: CRGWGLNTEAFF. CDR3 nucleotides: TGCAGAGGATGGGGTTTGAACACTGAAGCTTTCTTT.

This clonotype was counted only a few times. The chain carries TRBV7-8 and TRBJ2-2; tentative D call: TRBD1 (5 bases). Trimming pared 6 bases from V and 4 bases from J, leaving 15 bases between. The CDR3 covers 15 residues. Germline V lookup: CDR1 SGHVS, CDR2 FQNEAQ. CDR3 amino acids: CASRIQGPGTGELFF. The CDR3 DNA follows: TGTGCCAGCAGGATTCAGGGTCCGGGCACCGGGGAGCTGTTTTTT.

This clonotype has a count of ten or more. The V gene is TRBV7-6, the J gene TRBJ2-1, with D unclear. Germline V lookup: CDR1 SGHVS, CDR2 FNYEAQ. The CDR3 totals 15 residues. V was pared by 4 bases and J by 0 bases, with 10 bases between. The CDR3 coding sequence is TGTGCCAGCAGCTCTACCTTGAGCTCCTACAATGAGCAGTTCTTC. Encoded protein: CASSSTLSSYNEQFF.

This clonotype came up many times. This chain uses TRBV3-1 with TRBJ1-6, with 9 positions matching TRBD1. CDR1 and CDR2 (germline): LGHDT, YNNKEL (reference sequence). This CDR3 has 13 amino acids. Unmatched junction bases numbered 3, after V lost 6 bases and J lost 9 bases. CDR3 nucleotide sequence: TGTGCCAGCAGACAGGGGGCCGGTTCACCCCTCCACTTT. It codes for CASRQGAGSPLHF. The whole variable domain, filled in from reference TRBV3-1 and TRBJ1-6, reads DTAVSQTPKYLVTQMGNDKSIKCEQNLGHDTMYWYKQDSKKFLKIMFSYNNKELIINETVPNRFSPKSPDKAHLNLHINSLELGDSAVYFCASRQGAGSPLHFGNGTRLTVT.

This clonotype was counted ten times or more. The chain carries TRBV5-6 and TRBJ2-5; unclear D gene. CDR1 is SGHDT and CDR2 is YYEEEE in the germline V gene. The CDR3 is 13 amino acids. V lost 2 bases and J lost 0, with 5 bases in between. The CDR3 here is CASSFYNQETQYF. CDR3 bases: TGTGCCAGCAGCTTCTACAACCAAGAGACCCAGTACTTC.

In regard to this clonotype: Possible read error: a much larger clone is one base away. This CDR3 is CSVSGQGLSDTEAFF. For the CDR3, the DNA is TGCAGCGTTTCGGGACAGGGCCTATCGGACACTGAAGCTTTCTTT. V is TRBV29-1 and J is TRBJ1-1; 9 bases are a match to TRBD1. In germline, CDR1 is SQVTM, CDR2 ANQGSEA. CDR3 length equals 15 residues. The ends lost 5 bases at V and 3 bases at J; junction bases unmatched: 10. The whole variable domain, filled in from reference TRBV29-1 and TRBJ1-1, reads SAVISQKPSRDICQRGTSLTIQCQVDSQVTMMFWYRQQPGQSLTLIATANQGSEATYESGFVIDKFPISRPNLTFSTLTVSNMSPEDSSIYLCSVSGQGLSDTEAFFGQGTRLTVV.

This clonotype occurred many times. The chain has TRBV18 and TRBJ2-1; no firm D call. CDR3 length equals 15 residues. Germline CDR1 and CDR2: KGHSH and LQKENI. V was trimmed by 5 bases and J by 0 bases, leaving 11 bases between them. The CDR3 reads CASSWTLSSYNEQFF. DNA for the CDR3: TGTGCCAGCTCATGGACGTTAAGCTCCTACAATGAGCAGTTCTTC.

This clonotype was detected many times. The chain couples TRBV20-1 to TRBJ2-1; 7 nucleotides match TRBD2. V was clipped by 0 bases and J by 6 bases; unmatched bases: 8. The CDR3 is 15 residues long. Germline-derived CDR1 and CDR2 are DFQATT and SNEGSKA (reference sequence). The DNA of the CDR3 is TGCAGTGCTAGAGATCCCAGTAGCGGGCTCAATGAGCAGTTCTTC. Translating it yields CSARDPSSGLNEQFF.

With regard to this clonotype: It may be a read error: a sequence one base away is much more abundant. The rearrangement links TRBV5-1 to TRBJ2-3; 10 bases are a match to TRBD2. The CDR3 spans 15 residues. Germline V gene lookup returns CDR1 SGHRS and CDR2 YFSETQ. The V segment lost 4 bases and the J segment 4 bases; nucleotides outside the gene matches: 6. CDR3 residues: CASSGASGSADTQYF. CDR3 DNA: TGCGCCAGCAGCGGTGCTAGCGGGAGTGCAGATACGCAGTATTTT. The variable domain in full, completed from reference TRBV5-1 and TRBJ2-3, reads KAGVTQTPRYLIKTRGQQVTLSCSPISGHRSVSWYQQTPGQGLQFLFEYFSETQRNKGNFPGRFSGRQFSNSRSEMNVSTLELGDSALYLCASSGASGSADTQYFGPGTRLTVL.

Remarks on this clonotype: A read error may explain this, as a much larger clone is one base away. The V gene is TRBV4-2, the J gene TRBJ2-7, with D tentatively TRBD1 or TRBD2 (5 bases each). The CDR3 contains 15 residues. Germline lookup yields CDR1 LGHNA and CDR2 YNFKEQ. The CDR3 is CASSRTRSAGTEQYF. The CDR3 DNA reads TGCGCCAGCAGCCGAACGCGATCGGCAGGGACCGAGCAGTACTTC.

This clonotype was found many times. The V call is TRBV5-1, the J call TRBJ1-5, with D perhaps TRBD1 (5 bases). V lost 0 bases to trimming and J lost 7 bases, with 14 bases between them. This CDR3 contains 15 residues. From germline, CDR1 is SGHRS and CDR2 YFSETQ. Written as DNA, the CDR3 is TGCGCCAGCAGCTTGGAAGGCAGGGAAGGCCAGCCCCAGCATTTT. This translates into CASSLEGREGQPQHF. Based on the CDR3 plus reference TRBV5-1 and TRBJ1-5, the full variable domain is KAGVTQTPRYLIKTRGQQVTLSCSPISGHRSVSWYQQTPGQGLQFLFEYFSETQRNKGNFPGRFSGRQFSNSRSEMNVSTLELGDSALYLCASSLEGREGQPQHFGDGTRLSIL.

The chain links TRBV25-1 to TRBJ1-2; no firm D call. Per germline, CDR1 MGHDK and CDR2 SYGVNS. The CDR3 contains 11 residues. The V gene lost 4 bases and the J gene lost 8 bases, with 8 bases spanning the gap. This chain's CDR3 is CASSGERGYTF. The CDR3 region has the DNA TGTGCCAGCAGTGGAGAGAGGGGCTACACCTTC.

This chain links TRBV20-1 with TRBJ1-1; 7 bases are a match to TRBD1. CDR1 and CDR2 (germline): DFQATT, SNEGSKA (reference sequence). The CDR3 is made up of 13 amino acids. The junction had 2 bases not matched to a gene; V was cut back by 3 bases and J by 1 base. CDR3 loop: CSARRQGNTEAFF. The CDR3 coding sequence is TGCAGTGCTAGGAGACAGGGGAACACTGAAGCTTTCTTT.

The chain recombines TRBV6-2 or TRBV6-3 with TRBJ2-1; 7 nucleotides agree with TRBD2. Germline lookup yields CDR1 MNHEY and CDR2 SVGEGT. The CDR3 has 16 residues. The trim removed 6 bases at V and 1 base at J, leaving 9 bases unmatched. CDR3 nucleotides: TGTGCCAGCAGCCCAGGTTTACTAGCGTCCTACAATGAGCAGTTCTTC. As protein: CASSPGLLASYNEQFF.

This clonotype has at least ten counts. The chain is built from TRBV19 and TRBJ2-5; a possible D gene is TRBD1 (6 bases). The CDR3 has 14 residues. Per the germline V gene, CDR1 is LNHDA and CDR2 is SQIVND (reference sequence). Trimming cost V 5 bases and J 4 bases, with 14 bases left between them. CDR3 sequence: CASSDVGGRETQYF. CDR3 nucleotides: TGTGCCAGTAGTGATGTAGGGGGACGAGAGACCCAGTACTTC.

The J gene is TRBJ1-2, the V gene TRBV15, with D perhaps matching TRBD1 (5 bases). Trimming left V 3 bases short and J 10 bases short, with 18 bases between. Germline V gene sequence: CDR1 LNHNV, CDR2 YYDKDF (reference sequence). This CDR3 is 14 amino acids long. The CDR3 reads CATSSLVPGQDYTF. The DNA of the CDR3 is TGTGCCACCAGCAGCTTGGTGCCAGGGCAGGACTACACCTTC.

This clonotype has just a few counts. The chain joins TRBV19 to TRBJ2-1; 11 bases are shared with TRBD2. The V segment lost 9 bases and the J segment 9 bases; nucleotides outside the gene matches: 16. The germline CDR1 and CDR2 sequences are LNHDA and SQIVND (reference sequence). This CDR3 contains 16 residues. The CDR3, as DNA: TGTGCCAGCGCAGATCGTAGCGGGAGGGCGGGAAGTGAGCAGTTCTTC. This gives the protein CASADRSGRAGSEQFF.

This chain links TRBV19 with TRBJ1-2; D might be TRBD1 (5 bases). Germline lookup yields CDR1 LNHDA and CDR2 SQIVND (reference sequence). V shed 5 bases and J shed 4 bases, with 17 bases lying between them. The CDR3 has 15 residues. CDR3 protein: CASSFSQGSGYGYTF. DNA for the CDR3: TGTGCCAGTAGTTTCTCTCAGGGTTCCGGCTATGGCTACACCTTC.

A few counts support this clonotype. V gene TRBV5-1 combines with J gene TRBJ1-2; D uncertain. In germline, CDR1 is SGHRS, CDR2 YFSETQ. The V gene lost 1 base and the J gene lost 5 bases, with 15 bases spanning the gap. The CDR3 consists of 15 residues. Written as DNA, the CDR3 is TGCGCCAGCAGCTTGCAAACCGCATCGACTTATGGCTACACCTTC. It translates to CASSLQTASTYGYTF.

The chain carries TRBV3-1 and TRBJ2-7, with D possibly TRBD2 on 5 matching bases. V was shortened by 6 bases and J by 7 bases, with 13 bases between the two germline ends. Germline V gene lookup returns CDR1 LGHDT and CDR2 YNNKEL (reference sequence). The CDR3 totals 12 residues. CDR3 residues: CASSPVGREQYF. CDR3 coding DNA: TGTGCCAGCAGTCCGGTGGGGAGAGAGCAGTACTTC.

Ten or more counts support this clonotype. The chain combines TRBV5-1 with TRBJ2-2; D is ambiguous. CDR1 and CDR2 (germline): SGHRS, YFSETQ. The ends were cut back, 0 bases at V and 0 bases at J, with 12 bases in the middle. CDR3 size: 17 residues. Written as DNA, the CDR3 is TGCGCCAGCAGCTTGGCGTTGGGCAGAACGAACACCGGGGAGCTGTTTTTT. Its protein is CASSLALGRTNTGELFF.

By sample share, this clonotype is medium-sized. V usage is TRBV12-3 or TRBV12-4 and J usage is TRBJ2-3, with TRBD2 identical over 12 bases. V trimming: 6 bases; J trimming: 1 base; junction bases outside the gene matches: 8. The CDR3 runs 17 residues. The CDR3 spells CASSLWGTSGRTDTQYF. The CDR3 bases are TGTGCCAGCAGCCTTTGGGGGACTAGCGGGCGCACAGATACGCAGTATTTT.